This T cell receptor beta chain was sequenced in a study of blood T cell repertoires in COVID-19. In the study overall: Samples representing acute and convalescent COVID-19 were sourced from the United States, Italy and Spain. PBMCs, B-cell-depleted T cells, or T cells provided the cDNA or gDNA that made up the material.

In the original processing: Amplifying reference gene primers gave estimates of nucleated cell counts. Assay used: immunoSEQ multiplex PCR; TCRdb lists only in-frame clones, some missing. The V and J calls and the clone size are those of that table, but D and trimming were determined from the DNA. Of roughly 72,000 clones listed, about four fifths are singletons. Germline CDR1 MNHEY, CDR2 SVGAGI. J was trimmed by 7 bases and V by 9 bases; bases with no gene match: 6. The CDR3 length is 13 residues. The material sequenced was peripheral blood. This chain uses TRBV6-5 with TRBJ2-3; 11 bases align to TRBD2. This TCR came from a man between 65 and 85 years old who had recovered from COVID-19. The CDR3 here is CASIAGGVNTQYF. CDR3 nucleotides: TGTGCCAGTATAGCGGGAGGGGTTAATACGCAGTATTTT.